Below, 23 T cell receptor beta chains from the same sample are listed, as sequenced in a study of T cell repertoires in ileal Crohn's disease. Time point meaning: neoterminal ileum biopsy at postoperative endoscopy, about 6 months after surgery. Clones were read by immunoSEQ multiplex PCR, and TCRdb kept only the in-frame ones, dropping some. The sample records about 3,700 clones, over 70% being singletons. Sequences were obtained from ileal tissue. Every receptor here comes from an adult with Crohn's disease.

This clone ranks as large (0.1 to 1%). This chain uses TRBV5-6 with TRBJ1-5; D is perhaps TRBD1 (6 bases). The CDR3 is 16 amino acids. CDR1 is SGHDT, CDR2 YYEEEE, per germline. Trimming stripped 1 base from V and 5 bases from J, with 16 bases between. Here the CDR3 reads CASSLWSRGGYQPQHF. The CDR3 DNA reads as TGTGCCAGCAGCTTGTGGTCCAGGGGAGGGTATCAGCCCCAGCATTTT.

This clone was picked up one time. The CDR3 loop is CASRGGQFIEAFF. The CDR3 DNA reads as TGTGCCAGTAGGGGGGGACAGTTCATTGAAGCTTTCTTT. The rearrangement uses TRBV19 and TRBJ1-1; 7 nucleotides align to TRBD1. The CDR3 length is 13 residues. The V and J ends lost 6 bases and 7 bases, in that order; junction bases with no gene match: 8. CDR1 and CDR2 (germline): LNHDA, SQIVND (reference sequence). Supplemented by reference TRBV19 and TRBJ1-1, the full variable domain reads DGGITQSPKYLFRKEGQNVTLSCEQNLNHDAMYWYRQDPGQGLRLIYYSQIVNDFQKGDIAEGYSVSREKKESFPLTVTSAQKNPTAFYLCASRGGQFIEAFFGQGTRLTVV.

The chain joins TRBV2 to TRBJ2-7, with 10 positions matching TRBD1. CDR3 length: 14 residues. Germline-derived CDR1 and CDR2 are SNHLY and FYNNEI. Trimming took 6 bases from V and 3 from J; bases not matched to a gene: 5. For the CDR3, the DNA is TGTGCCAGCAGCCCCGGGACAGGGGTCTACGAGCAGTACTTC. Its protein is CASSPGTGVYEQYF.

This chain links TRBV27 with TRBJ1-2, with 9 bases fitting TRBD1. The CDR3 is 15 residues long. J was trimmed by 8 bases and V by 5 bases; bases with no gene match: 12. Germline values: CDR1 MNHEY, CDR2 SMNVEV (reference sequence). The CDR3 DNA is TGTGCCAGCAGTGATCAACCGGGACAGGGAGGGGGCTACACCTTC. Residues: CASSDQPGQGGGYTF.

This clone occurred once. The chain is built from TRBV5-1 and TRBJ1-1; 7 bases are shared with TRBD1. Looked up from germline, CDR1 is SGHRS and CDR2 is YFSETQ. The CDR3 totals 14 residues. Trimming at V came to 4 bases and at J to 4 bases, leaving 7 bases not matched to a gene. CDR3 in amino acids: CASSKGQTSTEAFF. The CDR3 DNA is TGCGCCAGCAGCAAGGGACAGACATCCACTGAAGCTTTCTTT.

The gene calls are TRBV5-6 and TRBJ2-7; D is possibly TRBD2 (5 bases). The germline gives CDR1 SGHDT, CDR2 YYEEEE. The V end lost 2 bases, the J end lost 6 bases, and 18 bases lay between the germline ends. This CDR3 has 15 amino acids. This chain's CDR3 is CASSLVRGKSSEQYV. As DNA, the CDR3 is TGTGCCAGCAGCTTAGTAAGAGGGAAGAGTAGCGAGCAGTACGTC.

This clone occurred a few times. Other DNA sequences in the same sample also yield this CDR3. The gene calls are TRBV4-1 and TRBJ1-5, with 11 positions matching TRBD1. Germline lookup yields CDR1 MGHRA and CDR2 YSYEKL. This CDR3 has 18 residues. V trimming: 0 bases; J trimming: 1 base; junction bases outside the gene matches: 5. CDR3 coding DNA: TGCGCCAGCAGCCAAGAAGGACAGGGGGCAGAAAGCAATCAGCCCCAGCATTTT. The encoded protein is CASSQEGQGAESNQPQHF.

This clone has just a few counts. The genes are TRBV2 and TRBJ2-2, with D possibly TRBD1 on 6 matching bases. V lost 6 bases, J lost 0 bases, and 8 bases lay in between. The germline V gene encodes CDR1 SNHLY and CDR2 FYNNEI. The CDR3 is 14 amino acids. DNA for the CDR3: TGTGCCAGCAGGGACAGCCCGAACACCGGGGAGCTGTTTTTT. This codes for CASRDSPNTGELFF. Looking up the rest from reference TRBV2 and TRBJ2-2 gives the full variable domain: EPEVTQTPSHQVTQMGQEVILRCVPISNHLYFYWYRQILGQKVEFLVSFYNNEISEKSEIFDDQFSVERPDGSNFTLKIRSTKLEDSAMYFCASRDSPNTGELFFGEGSRLTVL.

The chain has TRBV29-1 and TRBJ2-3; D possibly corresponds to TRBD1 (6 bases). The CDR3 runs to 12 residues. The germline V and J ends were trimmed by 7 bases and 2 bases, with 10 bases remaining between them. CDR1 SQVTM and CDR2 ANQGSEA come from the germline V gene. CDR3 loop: CSASGDTDTQYF. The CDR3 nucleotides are TGCAGCGCGTCAGGGGACACAGATACGCAGTATTTT.

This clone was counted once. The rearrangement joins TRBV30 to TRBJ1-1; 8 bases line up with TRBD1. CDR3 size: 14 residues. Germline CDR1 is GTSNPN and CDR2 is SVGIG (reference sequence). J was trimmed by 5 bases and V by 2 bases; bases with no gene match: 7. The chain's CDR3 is CAWSPRGRGTEAFF. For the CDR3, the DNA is TGTGCCTGGAGTCCCAGGGGGCGAGGAACTGAAGCTTTCTTT. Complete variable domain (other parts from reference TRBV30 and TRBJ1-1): SQTIHQWPATLVQPVGSPLSLECTVEGTSNPNLYWYRQAAGRGLQLLFYSVGIGQISSEVPQNLSASRPQDRQFILSSKKLLLSDSGFYLCAWSPRGRGTEAFFGQGTRLTVV.

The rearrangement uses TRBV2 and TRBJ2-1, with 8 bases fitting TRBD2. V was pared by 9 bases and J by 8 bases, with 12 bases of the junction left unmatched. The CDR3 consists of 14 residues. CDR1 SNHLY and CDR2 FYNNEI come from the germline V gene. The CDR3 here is CARGLASHGYEQFF. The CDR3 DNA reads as TGTGCCAGAGGACTAGCATCTCACGGGTATGAGCAGTTCTTC.

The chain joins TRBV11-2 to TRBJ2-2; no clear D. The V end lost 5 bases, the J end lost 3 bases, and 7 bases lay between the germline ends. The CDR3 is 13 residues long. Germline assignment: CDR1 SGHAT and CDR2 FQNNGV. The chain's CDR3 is CASSVQYTGELFF. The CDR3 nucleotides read TGTGCCAGCAGCGTTCAGTACACCGGGGAGCTGTTTTTT.

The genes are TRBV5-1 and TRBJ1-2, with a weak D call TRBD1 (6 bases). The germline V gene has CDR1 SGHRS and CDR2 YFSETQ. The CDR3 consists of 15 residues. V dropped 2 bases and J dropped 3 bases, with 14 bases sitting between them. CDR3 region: CASSFGGPIDYGYTF. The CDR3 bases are TGCGCCAGCAGCTTCGGGGGGCCCATTGACTATGGCTACACCTTC. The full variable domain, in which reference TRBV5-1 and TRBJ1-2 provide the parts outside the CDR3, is KAGVTQTPRYLIKTRGQQVTLSCSPISGHRSVSWYQQTPGQGLQFLFEYFSETQRNKGNFPGRFSGRQFSNSRSEMNVSTLELGDSALYLCASSFGGPIDYGYTFGSGTRLTVV.

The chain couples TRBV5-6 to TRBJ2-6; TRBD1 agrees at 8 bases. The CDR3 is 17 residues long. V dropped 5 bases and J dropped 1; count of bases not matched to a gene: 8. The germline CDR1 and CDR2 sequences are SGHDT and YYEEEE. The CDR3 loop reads CASSGAGGLSGANVLTF. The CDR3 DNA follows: TGTGCCAGCAGTGGGGCAGGGGGCCTATCTGGGGCCAACGTCCTGACTTTC.

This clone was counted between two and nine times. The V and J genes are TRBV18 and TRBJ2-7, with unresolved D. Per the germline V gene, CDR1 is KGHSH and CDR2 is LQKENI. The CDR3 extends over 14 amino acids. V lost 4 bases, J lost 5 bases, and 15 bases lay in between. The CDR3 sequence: CASSLGTVTHEQYV. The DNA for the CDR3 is TGTGCCAGCTCACTAGGAACAGTTACCCACGAGCAGTACGTC.

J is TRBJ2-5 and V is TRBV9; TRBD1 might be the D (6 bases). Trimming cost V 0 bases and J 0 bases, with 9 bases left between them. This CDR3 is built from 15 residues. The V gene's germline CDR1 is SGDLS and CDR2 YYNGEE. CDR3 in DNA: TGTGCCAGCAGCGTAGGCCCAGGGGACCAAGAGACCCAGTACTTC. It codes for CASSVGPGDQETQYF. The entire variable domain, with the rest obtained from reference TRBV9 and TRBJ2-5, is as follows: DSGVTQTPKHLITATGQRVTLRCSPRSGDLSVYWYQQSLDQGLQFLIQYYNGEERAKGNILERFSAQQFPDLHSELNLSSLELGDSALYFCASSVGPGDQETQYFGPGTRLLVL.

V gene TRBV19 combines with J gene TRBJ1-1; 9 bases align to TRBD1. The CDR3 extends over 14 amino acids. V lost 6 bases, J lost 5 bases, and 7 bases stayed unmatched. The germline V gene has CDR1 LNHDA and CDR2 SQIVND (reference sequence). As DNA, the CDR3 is TGTGCCAGTAGCCCACAGGGGGCGGGTACTGAAGCTTTCTTT. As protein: CASSPQGAGTEAFF.

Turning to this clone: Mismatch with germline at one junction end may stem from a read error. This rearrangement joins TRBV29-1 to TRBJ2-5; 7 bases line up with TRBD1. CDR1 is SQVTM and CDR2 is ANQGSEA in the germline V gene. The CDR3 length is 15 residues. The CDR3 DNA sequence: TGCAGCGTTGAAGGGGGGACAGCATACCAGGAGACCCAGTACTTC. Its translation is CSVEGGTAYQETQYF.

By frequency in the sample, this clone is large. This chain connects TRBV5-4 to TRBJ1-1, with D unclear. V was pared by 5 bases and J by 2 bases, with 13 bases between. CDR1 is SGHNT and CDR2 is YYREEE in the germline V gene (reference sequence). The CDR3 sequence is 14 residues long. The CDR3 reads CASSVRGANTEAFF. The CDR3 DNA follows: TGTGCCAGCAGTGTTAGAGGAGCAAACACTGAAGCTTTCTTT.

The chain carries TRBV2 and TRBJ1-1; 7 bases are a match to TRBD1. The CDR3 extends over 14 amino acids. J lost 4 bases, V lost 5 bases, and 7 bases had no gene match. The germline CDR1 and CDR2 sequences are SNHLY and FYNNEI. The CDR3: CASSPIRGSTEAFF. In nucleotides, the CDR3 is TGTGCCAGCAGTCCTATCAGGGGGAGCACTGAAGCTTTCTTT. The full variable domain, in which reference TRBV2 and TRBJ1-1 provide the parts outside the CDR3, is EPEVTQTPSHQVTQMGQEVILRCVPISNHLYFYWYRQILGQKVEFLVSFYNNEISEKSEIFDDQFSVERPDGSNFTLKIRSTKLEDSAMYFCASSPIRGSTEAFFGQGTRLTVV.

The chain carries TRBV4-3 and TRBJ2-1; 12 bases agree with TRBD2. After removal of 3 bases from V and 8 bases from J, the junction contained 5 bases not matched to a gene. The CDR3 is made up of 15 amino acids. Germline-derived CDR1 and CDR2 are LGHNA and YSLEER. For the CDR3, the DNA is TGCGCCAGCAGCCAGACTAGCGGGAGCAGTTATGAGCAGTTCTTC. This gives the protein CASSQTSGSSYEQFF.

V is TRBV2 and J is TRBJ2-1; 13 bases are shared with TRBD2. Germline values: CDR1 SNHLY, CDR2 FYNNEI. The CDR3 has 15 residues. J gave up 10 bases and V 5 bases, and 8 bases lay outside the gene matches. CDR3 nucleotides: TGTGCCAGCAGTACCGGACTAGCGGGAGTAGGGGAGCAGTTCTTC. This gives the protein CASSTGLAGVGEQFF.

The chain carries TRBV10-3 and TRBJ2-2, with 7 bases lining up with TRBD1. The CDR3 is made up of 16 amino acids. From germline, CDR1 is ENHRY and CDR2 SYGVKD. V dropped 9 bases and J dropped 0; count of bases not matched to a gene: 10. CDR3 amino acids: CAIRVQGLSNTGELFF. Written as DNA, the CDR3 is TGTGCCATACGTGTACAGGGGTTATCGAACACCGGGGAGCTGTTTTTT.